These T cell receptor beta chains were read from a single sample in a study of early T cells in non-severe SARS-CoV-2 infection. TCRdb reanalysed the 5' RACE reads using MiXCR and keeps one entry per CDR3 protein. In the table there are 60,000 to 75,000 distinct CDR3 sequences, about 12% of which are singletons. Source: whole blood, taken at baseline. All receptors come from an adult who was a healthcare worker with PCR-confirmed SARS-CoV-2 infection or an uninfected control (not recorded which). Each CDR3 is given with its conserved first and last residue. The D gene is left open where the match is weak. The size entry is marked missing in some rows and otherwise reads once, few, many or a size class.

>once|NA|TRBV20-1|TRBJ2-7|14
TGCAGTGCTAGAGATCGGCCGGTAACCTACGAGCAGTACTTC
CSARDRPVTYEQYF
>few|NA|TRBV6-2/TRBV6-3|TRBJ2-5|15
TGTGCCAGCAGCACTACCGGGACGGTAAGGGAGACCCAGTACTTC
CASSTTGTVRETQYF
>NA|TRBD2|TRBV7-9|TRBJ2-7|15
TGTGCCAGCAGCTTAGCAGGAGCGGGATCCCGAGAGCAGTACTTC
CASSLAGAGSREQYF
>NA|NA|TRBV28|TRBJ2-7|14
TGTGCCAGCGGCCGGACAGCCATCTCCTACGAGCAGTACTTC
CASGRTAISYEQYF
>few|TRBD1|TRBV28|TRBJ1-2|13
TGTGCCAGCAGTTTCGGACAGGGGATTGGCTACACCTTC
CASSFGQGIGYTF
>NA|NA|TRBV7-9|TRBJ1-1|15
TGTGCCAGCAGCCCCGGGACACTTTTGAACACTGAAGCTTTCTTT
CASSPGTLLNTEAFF
>few|NA|TRBV11-2|TRBJ2-3|11
TGTGCCAGCAGGACGTCAGATACGCAGTATTTT
CASRTSDTQYF
>NA|NA|TRBV19|TRBJ1-5|13
TGTGCCAGTAGTCGCAGGGCAGATCAGCCCCAGCATTTT
CASSRRADQPQHF
>NA|NA|TRBV7-2|TRBJ1-4|15
TGTGCCAGCAGCTCCACGACGGGGGCTAATGAAAAACTGTTTTTT
CASSSTTGANEKLFF
>few|TRBD1|TRBV11-2|TRBJ2-1|14
TGTGCCAGCAGCTTTGGGACAGAGATCAATGAGCAGTTCTTC
CASSFGTEINEQFF
>few|TRBD1|TRBV11-2|TRBJ2-2|15
TGTGCCAGCAGGCCTAGGACAGGGGTTCCCGGGGAGCTGTTTTTT
CASRPRTGVPGELFF
>many|TRBD2|TRBV12-3/TRBV12-4|TRBJ2-1|15
TGTGCCAGCAGCTCCCGGGAGGGTCGAGGCAATGAGCAGTTCTTC
CASSSREGRGNEQFF
>few|TRBD1|TRBV2|TRBJ1-2|13
TGTGCCAGCAGCGGGACAGGATCCTATGGCTACACCTTC
CASSGTGSYGYTF
>NA|NA|TRBV28|TRBJ2-1|14
TGTGCCAGCCATTCCGGTGTAGGCTCCAATGAGCAGTTCTTC
CASHSGVGSNEQFF
>few|NA|TRBV11-2|TRBJ2-7|13
TGTGCCAGCAGCTTAGATATTTCGGGCGAGCAGTACTTC
CASSLDISGEQYF
>NA|NA|TRBV7-9|TRBJ2-7|15
TGTGCCAGCAGCTTAGAAGGGCCCCTCTCCTACGAGCAGTACTTC
CASSLEGPLSYEQYF
>few|TRBD2|TRBV12-5|TRBJ2-1|14
TGTGCTAGTGGTCCAAAGACTAGCGGGAATGAGCAGTTCTTC
CASGPKTSGNEQFF
>few|TRBD1|TRBV2|TRBJ2-7|14
TGTGCCAGCAGGACGGACAGGAGCTCCTACGAGCAGTACTTC
CASRTDRSSYEQYF
>many|NA|TRBV7-2|TRBJ2-1|16
TGTGCCAGCAGCTTACCGGGGGCCAGCTCCTACAATGAGCAGTTCTTC
CASSLPGASSYNEQFF
>NA|NA|TRBV3-1|TRBJ1-1|14
TGTGCCAGCAGCTCGACAGGCCGGAACACTGAAGCTTTCTTT
CASSSTGRNTEAFF
>NA|NA|TRBV6-2/TRBV6-3|TRBJ2-5|13
TGTGCCAGCAACCCCGATCGTCGGGAGACCCAGTACTTC
CASNPDRRETQYF
>NA|NA|TRBV18|TRBJ2-5|15
TGTGCCAGCTCACCCCCAAACGTGAGGATGAAGACCCAGTACTTC
CASSPPNVRMKTQYF
>NA|TRBD2|TRBV27|TRBJ2-7|14
TGTGCCAGCAGTGCCGGCGGGAGAGGTTCCGAGCAGTACTTC
CASSAGGRGSEQYF
>NA|TRBD2|TRBV12-3/TRBV12-4|TRBJ2-7|15
TGTGCCAGCAGTCCTCGGACTAGCGGGAGCGGCGAGCAGTACTTC
CASSPRTSGSGEQYF
>NA|NA|TRBV19|TRBJ2-3|15
TGTGCCAGTAGCCTAGACAGAAGGGCACGAGATACGCAGTATTTT
CASSLDRRARDTQYF
>few|NA|TRBV5-1|TRBJ2-5|12
TGCGCCAGCAGCTTAACAGGGGAGACCCAGTACTTC
CASSLTGETQYF
>many|NA|TRBV25-1|TRBJ1-1|14
TGTGCCAGCAGTGGTGCAGGGAGGAACACTGAAGCTTTCTTT
CASSGAGRNTEAFF
>NA|TRBD1|TRBV27|TRBJ1-1|13
TGTGCCAGCAGGACAGGGGGAAGGACTGAAGCTTTCTTT
CASRTGGRTEAFF
>NA|TRBD1|TRBV2|TRBJ2-3|15
TGTGCCAGCAGAGGACAGGTTCTTAGCACAGATACGCAGTATTTT
CASRGQVLSTDTQYF
>many|NA|TRBV12-3/TRBV12-4|TRBJ1-1|13
TGTGCCAGCAGAGGGGAGGCGGCCACTGAAGCTTTCTTT
CASRGEAATEAFF
>many|NA|TRBV3-1|TRBJ2-3|15
TGTGCCAGCAGCCATCTTGGGATCTCCACAGATACGCAGTATTTT
CASSHLGISTDTQYF
>few|NA|TRBV4-3|TRBJ2-5|14
TGCGCCAGCAGCCAAGATCTAGGGCAAGAGACCCAGTACTTC
CASSQDLGQETQYF
>few|NA|TRBV27|TRBJ2-2|15
TGTGCCAGCAGTTTAAGGGGGGCCGCGTTAGGGGAGCTGTTTTTT
CASSLRGAALGELFF
>few|TRBD1|TRBV20-1|TRBJ1-1|16
TGCAGTGCTAGAGGGACGGGACAGATTGTTAGCACTGAAGCTTTCTTT
CSARGTGQIVSTEAFF
>NA|NA|TRBV18|TRBJ1-1|14
TGTGCCAGCTCACCACTAGGACCGAACACTGAAGCTTTCTTT
CASSPLGPNTEAFF
>few|TRBD1|TRBV3-1|TRBJ2-5|15
TGTGCCAGCAGTCGAAACAGGGGTCGACAAGAGACCCAGTACTTC
CASSRNRGRQETQYF
>NA|NA|TRBV15|TRBJ1-1|14
TGTGCCACCAGCAGAGATATTTCGGGGCGAGGAGCTTTCTTT
CATSRDISGRGAFF
>few|NA|TRBV6-6|TRBJ1-1|13
TGTGCCAGCGAGGATAGGGTGAAGGTCGAAGCTTTCTTT
CASEDRVKVEAFF
>many|TRBD2|TRBV20-1|TRBJ2-5|14
TGCAGTGCTATCGATGCTAGCGGGGAGAAGACCCAGTACTTC
CSAIDASGEKTQYF
>NA|NA|TRBV29-1|TRBJ2-1|11
TGCAGCTCCCCGGTGGGGGACGGGCAGTTCTTC
CSSPVGDGQFF
>NA|TRBD2|TRBV27|TRBJ2-1|15
TGTGCCAGCAGTTTATCTAGCGGGATAAAGGGGGAGCAGTTCTTC
CASSLSSGIKGEQFF
>few|NA|TRBV3-1|TRBJ2-7|14
TGTGCCAGCAGCCAAGGCGGAGGAACCAACGAGCAGTACTTC
CASSQGGGTNEQYF
>few|TRBD1|TRBV5-4|TRBJ1-1|14
TGTGCCAGCAGCGCAACAGGGGGGAGAGGTGAAGCTTTCTTT
CASSATGGRGEAFF
>few|NA|TRBV6-1|TRBJ2-3|17
TGTGCCAGCAGTGAGAGGAGAGGGGCAGGCCCCACAGATACGCAGTATTTT
CASSERRGAGPTDTQYF
>NA|NA|TRBV7-9|TRBJ2-2|16
TGTGCCAGCAGCTTGGGGCCGGGTCCTAACACCGGGGAGCTGTTTTTT
CASSLGPGPNTGELFF
>NA|TRBD2|TRBV7-2|TRBJ2-1|15
TGTGCCAGCAGCTTAGGCATTCGGGGACTAAATGAGCAGTTCTTC
CASSLGIRGLNEQFF